The clone carrying this T cell receptor beta chain came up once. Antigen: not known. Documented time point: week 35, safety follow-up. Doses comprised 300 ug of mutant IDH1 20-mer peptide each, plus topical imiquimod. Profiling relied on immunoSEQ multiplex PCR, and the TCRdb table lists in-frame clones only, not all of them. The sample shows about 60,000 clones, around four fifths of them seen only once. Germline CDR1 and CDR2: LNHDA and SQIVND (reference sequence). The CDR3 is 15 residues long. Trimming cost V 2 bases and J 5 bases; bases outside gene matches: 4. The data originate from a study of a mutant IDH1 vaccine in newly diagnosed glioma. Whole-study context: The sex distribution of treated patients was approximately 62% male and about 38% female, with a mean age of roughly 40 years. The V12 visit happened in week 35, and the V13 visit happened in week 47.

The source is a young man with glioma. The chain combines TRBV19 with TRBJ2-3, with TRBD1 matching over 10 bases. The specimen comprised PBMCs, sampled from a glioma patient whose treatment included an IDH1 peptide vaccine. The CDR3 bases are TGTGCCAGTAGTATATGGGGGACAGGGGAAGATACGCAGTATTTT. The encoded protein is CASSIWGTGEDTQYF. The variable domain in full, with the rest retrieved from reference TRBV19 and TRBJ2-3, is DGGITQSPKYLFRKEGQNVTLSCEQNLNHDAMYWYRQDPGQGLRLIYYSQIVNDFQKGDIAEGYSVSREKKESFPLTVTSAQKNPTAFYLCASSIWGTGEDTQYFGPGTRLTVL.